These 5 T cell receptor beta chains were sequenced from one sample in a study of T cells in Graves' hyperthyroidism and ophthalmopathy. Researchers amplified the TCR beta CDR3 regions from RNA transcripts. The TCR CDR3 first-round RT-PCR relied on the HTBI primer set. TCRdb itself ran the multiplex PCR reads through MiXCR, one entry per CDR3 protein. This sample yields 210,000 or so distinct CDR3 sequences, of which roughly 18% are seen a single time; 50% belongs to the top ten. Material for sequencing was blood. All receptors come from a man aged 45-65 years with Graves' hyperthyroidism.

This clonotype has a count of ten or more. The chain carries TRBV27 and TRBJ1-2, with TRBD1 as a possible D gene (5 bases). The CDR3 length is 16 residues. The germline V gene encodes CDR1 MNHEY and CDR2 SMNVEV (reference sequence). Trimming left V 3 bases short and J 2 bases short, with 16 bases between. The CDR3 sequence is CASSFVGPDRNYGYTF. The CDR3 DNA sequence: TGTGCCAGCAGTTTTGTGGGGCCAGACAGAAACTATGGCTACACCTTC.

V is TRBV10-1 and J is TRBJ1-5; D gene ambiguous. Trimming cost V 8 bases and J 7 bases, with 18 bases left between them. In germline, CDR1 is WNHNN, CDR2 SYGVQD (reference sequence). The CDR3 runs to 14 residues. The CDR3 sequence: CASLHETLTQPQHF. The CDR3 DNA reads TGCGCCAGCCTTCATGAGACCCTCACCCAGCCCCAGCATTTT.

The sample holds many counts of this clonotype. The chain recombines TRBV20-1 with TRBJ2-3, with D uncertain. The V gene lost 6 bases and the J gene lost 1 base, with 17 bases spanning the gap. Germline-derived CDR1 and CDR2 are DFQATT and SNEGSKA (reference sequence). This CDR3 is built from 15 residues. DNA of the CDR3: TGCAGTGCACCCCAACCCGACCGGGGCACAGATACGCAGTATTTT. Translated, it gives CSAPQPDRGTDTQYF.

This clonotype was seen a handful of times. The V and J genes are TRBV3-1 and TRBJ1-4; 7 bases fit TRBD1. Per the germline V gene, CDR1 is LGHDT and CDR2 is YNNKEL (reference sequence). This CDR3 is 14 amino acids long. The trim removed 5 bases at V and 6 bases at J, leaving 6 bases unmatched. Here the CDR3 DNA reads TGTGCCAGCAGCTCCCGGGACAGTTATGAAAAACTGTTTTTT. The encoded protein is CASSSRDSYEKLFF.

In nucleotides, the CDR3 is TGTGCCAGCCGCACGAAGGCCTCCCTAACCTACAATGAGCAGTTCTTC. It yields the protein CASRTKASLTYNEQFF. The rearrangement links TRBV7-9 to TRBJ2-1, with no clear D. Germline V lookup: CDR1 SEHNR, CDR2 FQNEAQ (reference sequence). The CDR3 sequence is 16 residues long. The ends were cut back, 8 bases at V and 2 bases at J, with 19 bases in the middle. The variable domain in full, completed from reference TRBV7-9 and TRBJ2-1, reads DTGVSQNPRHKITKRGQNVTFRCDPISEHNRLYWYRQTLGQGPEFLTYFQNEAQLEKSRLLSDRFSAERPKGSFSTLEIQRTEQGDSAMYLCASRTKASLTYNEQFFGPGTRLTVL.